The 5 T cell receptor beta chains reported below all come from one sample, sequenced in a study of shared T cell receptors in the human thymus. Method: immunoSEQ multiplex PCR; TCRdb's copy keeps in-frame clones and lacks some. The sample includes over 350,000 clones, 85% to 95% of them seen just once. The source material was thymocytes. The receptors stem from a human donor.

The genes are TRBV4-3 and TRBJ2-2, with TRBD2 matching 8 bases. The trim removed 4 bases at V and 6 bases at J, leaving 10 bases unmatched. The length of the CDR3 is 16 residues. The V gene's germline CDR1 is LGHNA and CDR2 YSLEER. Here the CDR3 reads CASSPGTSSGAGELFF. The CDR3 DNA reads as TGCGCCAGCAGCCCAGGGACTAGTTCCGGGGCCGGGGAGCTGTTTTTT.

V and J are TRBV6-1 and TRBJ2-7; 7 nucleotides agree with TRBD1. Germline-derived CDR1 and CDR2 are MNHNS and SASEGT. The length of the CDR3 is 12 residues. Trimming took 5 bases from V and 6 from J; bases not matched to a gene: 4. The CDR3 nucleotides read TGTGCCAGCAGTACGACAGGGACCGAGCAGTACTTC. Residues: CASSTTGTEQYF.

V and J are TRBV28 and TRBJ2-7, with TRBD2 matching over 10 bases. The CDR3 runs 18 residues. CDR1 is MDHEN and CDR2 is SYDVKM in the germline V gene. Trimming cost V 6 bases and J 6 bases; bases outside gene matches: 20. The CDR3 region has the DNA TGTGCCAGCAGCCCATCTAGCGGGAGACGGCCCCCGTCTTGCGAGCAGTACTTC. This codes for CASSPSSGRRPPSCEQYF.

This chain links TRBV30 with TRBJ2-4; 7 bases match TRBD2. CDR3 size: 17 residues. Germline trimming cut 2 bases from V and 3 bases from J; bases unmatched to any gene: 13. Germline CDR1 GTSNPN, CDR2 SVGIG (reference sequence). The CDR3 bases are TGTGCCTGGAGTCAGGAAAACCATGGGGGGGGCAAAAACATTCAGTACTTC. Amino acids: CAWSQENHGGGKNIQYF.

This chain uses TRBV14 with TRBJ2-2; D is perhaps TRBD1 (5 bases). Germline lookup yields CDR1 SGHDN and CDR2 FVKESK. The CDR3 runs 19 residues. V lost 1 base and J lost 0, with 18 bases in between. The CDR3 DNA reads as TGTGCCAGCAGCCAAGGTGTATGGACACTCCCCGCGAACACCGGGGAGCTGTTTTTT. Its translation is CASSQGVWTLPANTGELFF. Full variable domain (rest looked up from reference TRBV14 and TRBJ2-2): EAGVTQFPSHSVIEKGQTVTLRCDPISGHDNLYWYRRVMGKEIKFLLHFVKESKQDESGMPNNRFLAERTGGTYSTLKVQPAELEDSGVYFCASSQGVWTLPANTGELFFGEGSRLTVL.